Listed here are 12 T cell receptor beta chains from one sample, sequenced in a study of T cell clonality in common variable immunodeficiency. TCRdb's table, derived via immunoSEQ multiplex PCR, lists solely in-frame clones and lacks some. Recorded here are about 40,000 clones, none singletons. What was sequenced was peripheral blood mononuclear cells. These receptors came from a person aged 18 to 75 in good health.

Many counts were recorded for this clone. The CDR3 is cut off 3 residues early in the read; its end comes from the germline J gene. The chain employs TRBV20-1 and TRBJ2-3; unclear D gene. The V gene lost 0 bases and the J gene lost 7 bases, with 5 bases spanning the gap. The CDR3 covers 11 residues. The germline gives CDR1 DFQATT, CDR2 SNEGSKA (reference sequence). CDR3 DNA (partial): TGCAGTGCTAGAGATATAAATACG. Translated: CSARDINT. In full, the CDR3 is CSARDINTQYF.

This clone was detected many times. CDR3 bases read: TGCGCCAGCACCTCTCACTCCGGGGACACTGAA. Protein: CASTSHSGDTE. The entire CDR3 protein is CASTSHSGDTEAFF. The rearrangement uses TRBV5-1 and TRBJ1-1; D gene uncertain. The read gets to within 3 residues of the CDR3 end, and the germline J gene fills in the rest. V was clipped by 6 bases and J by 3 bases, with 15 bases between them. The CDR3 consists of 14 residues. Per germline, CDR1 SGHRS and CDR2 YFSETQ.

This clone has at least ten counts. A much larger clonotype is one base distant, so this may be a read error. The sequence runs out 3 residues before the end of the CDR3; the remainder is reconstructed from the germline J gene. The V and J genes are TRBV5-1 and TRBJ1-4, with a weak D call TRBD1 (6 bases). This CDR3 comprises 17 residues. Germline CDR1 SGHRS, CDR2 YFSETQ. The sequenced CDR3 bases are TGCGCCAGCAGCTTGCGGGGGGGCGACTCTGGGGCCAACGTA. The encoded protein is CASSLRGGDSGANV. The full-length CDR3 reads as CASSLRGGDSGANVLFF. Filled out from reference TRBV5-1 and TRBJ1-4, the complete variable domain reads KAGVTQTPRYLIKTRGQQVTLSCSPISGHRSVSWYQQTPGQGLQFLFEYFSETQRNKGNFPGRFSGRQFSNSRSEMNVSTLELGDSALYLCASSLRGGDSGANVLFFGSGTQLSVL.

This clone has at least ten counts. Coverage ceases 3 residues before the CDR3 finishes, and the germline J gene fills in the end. The chain links TRBV27 to TRBJ2-1, with 8 bases that match TRBD2. Germline assignment: CDR1 MNHEY and CDR2 SMNVEV (reference sequence). V was pared by 3 bases and J by 3 bases, with 4 bases of the junction left unmatched. The CDR3 covers 15 residues. The CDR3 protein is CASSFRGGNYNEQFF. The sequenced part of the CDR3 DNA is TGTGCCAGCAGTTTCCGGGGGGGGAACTACAATGAG.

Turning to this clone: The CDR3 end is not reached by the read, which stops 3 residues before it; the germline J gene fills it in. The chain has TRBV30 and TRBJ1-6; tentative D call: TRBD1 (5 bases). Germline lookup yields CDR1 GTSNPN and CDR2 SVGIG (reference sequence). The germline V and J ends were trimmed by 0 bases and 5 bases, with 8 bases remaining between them. The CDR3 length is 14 residues. The CDR3 sequence is CAWSVDSNNSPLHF. CDR3 DNA, as far as it was read: TGTGCCTGGAGTGTCGACAGCAATAATTCACCC.

This clone was seen ten or more times. With the read ending 3 residues before the CDR3 end, the germline J gene is used to fill in that end. The chain has TRBV5-8 and TRBJ2-1; weak D call: TRBD1 (6 bases). This CDR3 comprises 15 residues. CDR1 is SGHTS, CDR2 YDEGEE, per germline. The ends were cut back, 0 bases at V and 3 bases at J, with 10 bases in the middle. The covered CDR3 bases are TGTGCCAGCAGCTTGGACAGGGTAATCTACAATGAG. Its translation: CASSLDRVIYNE. The entire CDR3 protein is CASSLDRVIYNEQFF.

This clone showed up many times. The missing CDR3 end, 3 residues past where the read stops, is filled in from the germline J gene. The chain employs TRBV6-1 and TRBJ2-6; a weak D match, TRBD1 (6 bases). V was pared by 4 bases and J by 4 bases, with 8 bases between. CDR3 length: 14 amino acids. CDR1 and CDR2 from the germline V gene are MNHNS and SASEGT. The CDR3 sequence is CASSVDRGANVLTF. CDR3 DNA, as far as it was read: TGTGCCAGCAGTGTTGACAGGGGGGCCAACGTC.

In this sample, this clone turned up many times. With the read ending 3 residues before the CDR3 end, the germline J gene is used to fill in that end. V gene TRBV19 combines with J gene TRBJ2-1, with D possibly TRBD2 on 7 matching bases. Trimming pared 7 bases from V and 4 bases from J, leaving 17 bases between. Germline assignment: CDR1 LNHDA and CDR2 SQIVND (reference sequence). The CDR3 extends over 15 amino acids. The CDR3 loop is CASTYVGGLYNEQFF. The CDR3 bases that were read are TGTGCCAGTACTTATGTGGGGGGGCTGTACAATGAG.

This clone was detected many times. The sequence runs out 3 residues before the end of the CDR3; the remainder is reconstructed from the germline J gene. This sequence joins TRBV4-2 and TRBJ2-3; the match to TRBD2 covers 16 bases. Germline-derived CDR1 and CDR2 are LGHNA and YNFKEQ. The V segment lost 4 bases and the J segment 1 base; nucleotides outside the gene matches: 14. CDR3 length: 21 residues. The CDR3 here is CASSLSRPGLAGGWGTDTQYF. CDR3 DNA, as far as it was read: TGTGCCAGCAGCCTCAGCAGACCGGGACTAGCGGGAGGGTGGGGCACAGATACG.

This clone was recorded many times. The sequenced part of the CDR3 DNA is TGCAGTGCTAGGGGGGGGGACAGGGCACCTTACGAG. The encoded protein is CSARGGDRAPYE. In full, the CDR3 is CSARGGDRAPYEQYF. This chain joins TRBV20-1 and TRBJ2-7, with 9 bases fitting TRBD1. Sequencing ends 3 residues short of the CDR3 end; the germline J gene provides the rest. Trimming at V came to 3 bases and at J to 4 bases, leaving 10 bases not matched to a gene. The germline gives CDR1 DFQATT, CDR2 SNEGSKA (reference sequence). The CDR3 loop spans 15 amino acids.

This clone came up many times. Sequencing ends 3 residues short of the CDR3 end; the germline J gene provides the rest. This chain connects TRBV10-1 to TRBJ2-7; 12 bases line up with TRBD2. This CDR3 comprises 17 residues. The germline CDR1 and CDR2 sequences are WNHNN and SYGVQD (reference sequence). V lost 3 bases and J lost 4; bases outside the gene matches: 10. CDR3 DNA (partial): TGCGCCAGCAGTGAACGACTAGCGGGAGCCCAGTTTTACGAG. It is translated as CASSERLAGAQFYE. The entire CDR3 protein reads CASSERLAGAQFYEQYF.

This clone was recorded at least ten times. The CDR3 here is CASSPGGAGVNTQYF. The sequenced part of the CDR3 DNA is TGTGCCAGCAGCCCCGGGGGAGCGGGGGTAAATACG. V gene TRBV7-2 combines with J gene TRBJ2-3; 8 nucleotides align to TRBD2. The CDR3 end falls 3 residues outside the read, so it is completed with the germline J gene. This CDR3 contains 15 residues. Per the germline V gene, CDR1 is SGHTA and CDR2 is FQGNSA. V shed 5 bases and J 7 bases; nucleotides not matched to a gene: 11.